One sample yielded the 13 T cell receptor beta chains listed below, sequenced in a study of CD8 T cells in ankylosing spondylitis. These receptors are not linked to any known antigen. The study's findings and limits: In ankylosing spondylitis blood, a motif of 7 to 9 highly homologous TCR beta variants appeared characteristic.

TCRdb fed the 5' RACE reads into MiXCR, producing one record per CDR3 protein. Of about 840,000 distinct CDR3 sequences in the sample, 10% to 15% are singletons; the top ten hold about 0.5%. Sequencing was done on a sample of blood, either unsorted or a sorted T cell fraction (not recorded which). These TCRs come from a male donor with ankylosing spondylitis.

This clonotype was seen at least ten times. The chain joins TRBV6-5 to TRBJ2-5, with D perhaps TRBD2 (6 bases). Trimming cost V 4 bases and J 4 bases, with 19 bases left between them. The germline CDR1 and CDR2 sequences are MNHEY and SVGAGI. The CDR3 extends over 16 amino acids. The CDR3 region has the DNA TGTGCCAGCAGTTCCCCGATATCGTGGAGGGGAGAGACCCAGTACTTC. Translated: CASSSPISWRGETQYF.

This clonotype was picked up a small number of times. V and J are TRBV11-2 and TRBJ1-1; D gene ambiguous. Trimming left V 2 bases short and J 3 bases short, with 16 bases between. CDR1 and CDR2 (germline): SGHAT, FQNNGV. The CDR3 has 16 amino acids. The CDR3 loop is CASSLWRDSRDTEAFF. The CDR3 coding sequence is TGTGCCAGCAGCTTATGGCGGGATTCCAGAGACACTGAAGCTTTCTTT.

About this clonotype: Just one base apart from a much larger clone, this may be a read error. The V call is TRBV7-2, the J call TRBJ2-7; D remains ambiguous. The CDR3 runs to 12 residues. V lost 3 bases and J 0 bases, leaving 3 bases between the germline ends. Germline values: CDR1 SGHTA, CDR2 FQGNSA. CDR3 sequence (DNA): TGTGCCAGCAGCTTCTTCTCCTACGAGCAGTACTTC. It is translated as CASSFFSYEQYF.

This clonotype showed up many times. This chain connects TRBV10-3 to TRBJ1-5; D gene ambiguous. CDR3 length equals 13 residues. Germline V gene data show CDR1 as ENHRY and CDR2 as SYGVKD. Between the trimmed V and J ends, which lost 6 bases and 3 bases, there was a span of 9 bases. The CDR3 nucleotides are TGTGCCATCAGGCTTTCGGACAATCAGCCCCAGCATTTT. It yields the protein CAIRLSDNQPQHF.

This clonotype was picked up a small number of times. The V gene is TRBV5-1, the J gene TRBJ1-1, with no clear D. There are 16 residues in the CDR3. CDR1 is SGHRS and CDR2 is YFSETQ in the germline V gene. Trimming removed 0 bases from V and 1 base from J, with 13 bases in between. The CDR3 region has the DNA TGCGCCAGCAGCTTGGCCAACGGCGGACCGAACACTGAAGCTTTCTTT. It translates to CASSLANGGPNTEAFF.

In this sample, this clonotype turned up a few times. This chain connects TRBV12-3 or TRBV12-4 to TRBJ2-2; D not resolved. V was trimmed by 5 bases and J by 4 bases, leaving 14 bases between them. This CDR3 contains 15 residues. The CDR3 loop is CASSPQSLSTGELFF. Written as DNA, the CDR3 is TGTGCCAGCAGTCCACAATCCCTCAGCACCGGGGAGCTGTTTTTT.

This clonotype has a handful of counts. The chain employs TRBV5-6 and TRBJ2-5; 11 positions match TRBD1. The CDR3 is 15 residues long. Germline loops: CDR1 SGHDT, CDR2 YYEEEE. With V trimmed by 4 bases and J by 4 bases, 6 bases remained unmatched. The CDR3 DNA reads TGTGCCAGCAGCGATCTGGGACAGGGGGGAGAGACCCAGTACTTC. The encoded protein is CASSDLGQGGETQYF.

This rearrangement joins TRBV20-1 to TRBJ2-5; 7 positions agree with TRBD2. The CDR3 is 15 amino acids. J was trimmed by 4 bases and V by 3 bases; bases with no gene match: 11. Germline-derived CDR1 and CDR2 are DFQATT and SNEGSKA (reference sequence). Here the CDR3 DNA reads TGCAGTGCTAGGCCTAGCGGCCCTTCAGGAGAGACCCAGTACTTC. It codes for CSARPSGPSGETQYF.

V usage is TRBV6-5 and J usage is TRBJ1-1; 11 bases fit TRBD1. Germline CDR1 MNHEY, CDR2 SVGAGI. This CDR3 contains 15 residues. Unmatched junction bases numbered 8, after V lost 2 bases and J lost 9 bases. The CDR3 DNA is TGTGCCAGCAGTTACGCGGGACAGGGGGATAGCAAAGCTTTCTTT. This encodes CASSYAGQGDSKAFF.

The table lists this clonotype with a few counts. The J gene is TRBJ1-6, the V gene TRBV6-1, with unresolved D. The ends were cut back, 5 bases at V and 4 bases at J, with 6 bases in the middle. The germline CDR1 and CDR2 sequences are MNHNS and SASEGT. The CDR3 is 13 residues long. The CDR3 sequence: CASSPSYNSPLHF. CDR3 nucleotide sequence: TGTGCCAGCAGTCCGTCGTATAATTCACCCCTCCACTTT.

This clonotype appeared a few times. This chain connects TRBV5-1 to TRBJ1-2; D is uncertain. This CDR3 region has 16 residues. The V end was cut by 1 base, the J end by 0 bases, with 13 bases between. Germline CDR1 and CDR2: SGHRS and YFSETQ. CDR3 region: CASSLSLPRANYGYTF. The CDR3 coding sequence is TGCGCCAGCAGCTTGTCCCTCCCCCGTGCTAACTATGGCTACACCTTC.

In its sample, this clonotype was seen a few times. The chain couples TRBV15 to TRBJ2-7, with D tentatively TRBD2 (5 bases). The germline V gene encodes CDR1 LNHNV and CDR2 YYDKDF (reference sequence). The CDR3 runs 12 residues. V lost 3 bases and J 6 bases, leaving 9 bases between the germline ends. Written as DNA, the CDR3 is TGTGCCACCAGCAGGGTGGCGGGCGAGCAGTACTTC. Translating it yields CATSRVAGEQYF.

This clonotype was counted between two and nine times. CDR3 region: CSARGRVNTEAFF. The CDR3, as DNA: TGCAGTGCTAGGGGCAGGGTAAACACTGAAGCTTTCTTT. V gene TRBV20-1 combines with J gene TRBJ1-1; perhaps TRBD1 as D (5 bases). Germline V gene sequence: CDR1 DFQATT, CDR2 SNEGSKA (reference sequence). CDR3 length: 13 amino acids. The V gene lost 3 bases and the J gene lost 2 bases, with 10 bases spanning the gap.